Each of the 17 T cell receptor beta chains below was sequenced from the same sample in a study of blood T cell repertoires in COVID-19. Assay: immunoSEQ multiplex PCR; the TCRdb copy retains only in-frame clones and omits some. The data show about 400,000 clones, about 89% seen once. Source material: peripheral blood. The receptors here all came from a woman in her thirties with acute or convalescent COVID-19.

The chain links TRBV7-8 to TRBJ1-2; TRBD1 agrees at 9 bases. Germline trimming cut 3 bases from V and 2 bases from J; bases unmatched to any gene: 4. This CDR3 contains 15 residues. Germline CDR1 and CDR2: SGHVS and FQNEAQ. CDR3 sequence: CASSFYRGRNYGYTF. The CDR3 DNA is TGTGCCAGCAGCTTCTACAGGGGGCGAAACTATGGCTACACCTTC.

The rearrangement uses TRBV14 and TRBJ1-6; D call uncertain. Germline lookup yields CDR1 SGHDN and CDR2 FVKESK. This CDR3 has 19 amino acids. With 1 base removed from V and 0 bases from J, the gap between germline ends came to 16 bases. CDR3 DNA sequence: TGTGCCAGCAGCCAAGGAGGCAGTTGGCGTAGCTCCTATAATTCACCCCTCCACTTT. Protein product: CASSQGGSWRSSYNSPLHF.

The chain has TRBV5-6 and TRBJ1-3; D not certain. The length of the CDR3 is 13 residues. Germline lookup yields CDR1 SGHDT and CDR2 YYEEEE. V lost 0 bases to trimming and J lost 5 bases, with 6 bases between them. The CDR3: CASSLDIRNTIYF. CDR3 nucleotides: TGTGCCAGCAGCTTGGACATTAGAAACACCATATATTTT.

The sample holds one count of this clone. The V and J genes are TRBV5-4 and TRBJ1-6; a possible D gene is TRBD1 (6 bases). CDR3 length: 15 residues. The germline gives CDR1 SGHNT, CDR2 YYREEE (reference sequence). V was cut by 4 bases and J by 2 bases, with 10 bases left in between. The CDR3 region has the DNA TGTGCCAGCAGCCTTAGACAGGCCTATAATTCACCCCTCCACTTT. Translating gives CASSLRQAYNSPLHF.

The rearrangement links TRBV28 to TRBJ1-2; D remains unclear. The CDR3 is 13 residues long. Germline-derived CDR1 and CDR2 are MDHEN and SYDVKM. Trimming stripped 7 bases from V and 6 bases from J, with 15 bases between. The CDR3: CASIPGRQDGYTF. CDR3 DNA sequence: TGTGCCAGCATTCCGGGGAGGCAGGATGGCTACACCTTC.

J is TRBJ2-7 and V is TRBV5-8; possibly TRBD2 for D (6 bases). Germline V gene data show CDR1 as SGHTS and CDR2 as YDEGEE. V dropped 2 bases and J dropped 6 bases, with 15 bases sitting between them. The CDR3 has 14 amino acids. CDR3 in amino acids: CASSFSPPEGEQYF. CDR3 DNA: TGTGCCAGCAGCTTTTCACCCCCGGAGGGCGAGCAGTACTTC.

This clone was observed a single time. This chain joins TRBV9 and TRBJ2-2, with unresolved D. The germline V gene encodes CDR1 SGDLS and CDR2 YYNGEE. Trimming took off 0 bases at V and 0 bases at J, with 9 bases between the two ends. The CDR3 runs 16 residues. The CDR3 is CASSVGLAANTGELFF. DNA for the CDR3: TGTGCCAGCAGCGTAGGTTTAGCCGCGAACACCGGGGAGCTGTTTTTT.

CDR3 sequence: CASSPSMGGTHNEQFF. Written as DNA, the CDR3 is TGTGCCAGCAGCCCGTCAATGGGAGGGACCCACAATGAGCAGTTCTTC. The rearrangement links TRBV11-2 to TRBJ2-1, with 7 bases identical to TRBD2. The CDR3 runs 16 residues. Trimming removed 5 bases from V and 5 bases from J; junction bases left unmatched: 12. CDR1 SGHAT and CDR2 FQNNGV come from the germline V gene.

The V call is TRBV28, the J call TRBJ2-7; weak D call: TRBD1 (5 bases). The CDR3 loop spans 14 amino acids. V gave up 1 base and J gave up 3 bases, with 10 bases separating them. Germline V gene sequence: CDR1 MDHEN, CDR2 SYDVKM. The CDR3 nucleotides are TGTGCCAGCAGTTTATTCCAGGGTAACTACGAGCAGTACTTC. It specifies CASSLFQGNYEQYF.

V gene TRBV1 combines with J gene TRBJ1-1; TRBD1, the table's D call, lacks a check against the DNA. TRBV1 is recorded as a pseudogene. This CDR3 has 16 amino acids. The CDR3 sequence: CTSGPQEPGGRPEAFF. DNA of the CDR3: TGCACCAGCGGACCGCAAGAACCAGGGGGGAGGCCTGAAGCTTTCTTT.

The rearrangement joins TRBV18 to TRBJ2-7; D possibly corresponds to TRBD1 (6 bases). With 5 bases removed from V and 9 bases from J, the gap between germline ends came to 14 bases. The CDR3 has 12 residues. Per the germline V gene, CDR1 is KGHSH and CDR2 is LQKENI. This CDR3 reads CASSAQGEGQYF. For the CDR3, the DNA is TGTGCCAGCTCAGCACAGGGAGAGGGGCAGTACTTC.

This clone was observed a handful of times. The V call is TRBV18, the J call TRBJ2-2, with 10 bases aligning to TRBD1. This CDR3 contains 16 residues. Germline V CDR1 and CDR2: KGHSH, LQKENI. V gave up 0 bases and J gave up 5 bases; unmatched junction bases: 3. The CDR3 sequence is CASSPPRDRGTGELFF. CDR3 sequence (DNA): TGTGCCAGCTCACCACCGCGGGACAGGGGTACCGGGGAGCTGTTTTTT.

The V gene is TRBV27, the J gene TRBJ1-6; D gene uncertain. Germline V gene sequence: CDR1 MNHEY, CDR2 SMNVEV (reference sequence). This CDR3 is built from 16 residues. Between the trimmed V and J ends, which lost 3 bases and 0 bases, there was a span of 9 bases. CDR3 DNA sequence: TGTGCCAGCAGTTTCCAGCCGGGCTCCTATAATTCACCCCTCCACTTT. Amino acid sequence: CASSFQPGSYNSPLHF.

The rearrangement links TRBV19 to TRBJ1-2; D remains unclear. In germline, CDR1 is LNHDA, CDR2 SQIVND (reference sequence). CDR3 length: 14 residues. V was cut by 6 bases and J by 8 bases, with 19 bases left in between. The CDR3 sequence: CASSPSRGFGGYTF. DNA for the CDR3: TGTGCCAGTAGCCCCTCGCGAGGGTTTGGAGGCTACACCTTC.

This sequence joins TRBV5-6 and TRBJ2-7; D possibly corresponds to TRBD2 (6 bases). Deletions cut 4 bases from V and 1 base from J, with 12 bases between. Germline-derived CDR1 and CDR2 are SGHDT and YYEEEE. This CDR3 comprises 14 residues. The CDR3 sequence: CASSRGTLSYEQYF. The DNA of the CDR3 is TGTGCCAGCAGCCGGGGGACTTTATCCTACGAGCAGTACTTC.

The chain couples TRBV18 to TRBJ2-4; the match to TRBD1 covers 7 bases. Germline V CDR1 and CDR2: KGHSH, LQKENI. The junction had 11 bases not matched to a gene; V was cut back by 3 bases and J by 3 bases. The CDR3 contains 17 residues. CDR3: CASSPGETGKDKNIQYF. In DNA, the CDR3 is TGTGCCAGCTCACCGGGGGAGACAGGGAAGGACAAAAACATTCAGTACTTC.

The chain couples TRBV5-1 to TRBJ2-6, with 11 bases lining up with TRBD2. The length of the CDR3 is 18 residues. Germline CDR1 is SGHRS and CDR2 is YFSETQ. Losses at the gene ends were 2 bases for V and 3 bases for J; bases not matched to a gene: 7. The DNA of the CDR3 is TGCGCCAGCAGCTTTGCCTTGACTAGCGGGGTTGGGGCCAACGTCCTGACTTTC. Encoded protein: CASSFALTSGVGANVLTF.